The 2 T cell receptor beta chains reported below all come from one sample, sequenced in a study of human T cells and chemical hapten exposure. Time point here: patch test 1, 2 weeks after DPC sensitization. Sample treatment: therapeutic diphenylcyclopropenone sensitization with weekly scalp DPC. MiXCR was run by TCRdb on the RACE reads, yielding one entry per CDR3 protein. Of about 100,000 distinct CDR3 sequences detected, 8% to 13% appear once; the ten largest clones hold under 4.5%. The source material was whole blood, sampled in connection with sensitization to the hapten diphenylcyclopropenone (DPC). These receptors all stem from a woman aged 40 to 50 with alopecia areata. Some clones in this sample may be carry-over from other donors' samples.

The CDR3 nucleotides are TGTGCCAGCAGTTCCCAGCCTTCGAGCTACACCTTC. It encodes CASSSQPSSYTF. V usage is TRBV6-5 and J usage is TRBJ1-2; unclear D gene. The V end lost 4 bases, the J end lost 9 bases, and 12 bases lay between the germline ends. Looked up from germline, CDR1 is MNHEY and CDR2 is SVGAGI. The CDR3 length is 12 residues.

Only a few counts were recorded for this clonotype. The V call is TRBV29-1, the J call TRBJ1-4; a possible D gene is TRBD1 (5 bases). Trimming stripped 6 bases from V and 5 bases from J, with 10 bases between. The CDR3 runs 12 residues. CDR1 and CDR2 (germline): SQVTM, ANQGSEA. The DNA for the CDR3 is TGCAGCGTGTCGGGGGGGAATGAAAAACTGTTTTTT. This encodes CSVSGGNEKLFF.